Shown below are 9 T cell receptor beta chains from a single sample sequenced in a study of cytomegalovirus exposure and HLA in healthy donors. Researchers ran the PCR with 60 Vbeta and 13 Jbeta primers. Assay: immunoSEQ multiplex PCR; the TCRdb copy retains only in-frame clones and omits some. The repertoire holds over 70,000 clones, with roughly 70% as singletons. Sample: PBMCs. These receptors all stem from a man aged 25 to 40 in good health and CMV-seropositive.

In regard to this clone: An end of the junction differs from the germline gene, which may be a read error. This sequence joins TRBV2 and TRBJ1-5; 9 bases are shared with TRBD1. The CDR3 length is 15 residues. CDR1 and CDR2 (germline): SNHLY, FYNNEI. CDR3 in amino acids: CASSKLQGADQPQNF. CDR3 sequence (DNA): TGTGCCAGCAGCAAACTACAGGGGGCTGATCAGCCCCAGAATTTT.

This clone was seen once. The rearrangement uses TRBV29-1 and TRBJ1-1; tentative D call: TRBD1 (6 bases). This CDR3 spans 13 amino acids. With 7 bases removed from V and 4 bases from J, the gap between germline ends came to 16 bases. Germline V CDR1 and CDR2: SQVTM, ANQGSEA. The CDR3 is CSATEGGATEAFF. The CDR3 DNA follows: TGCAGCGCAACCGAGGGGGGGGCCACTGAAGCTTTCTTT.

The chain employs TRBV18 and TRBJ1-3; D is possibly TRBD1 (5 bases). With 2 bases removed from V and 3 bases from J, the gap between germline ends came to 14 bases. This CDR3 comprises 16 residues. Looked up from germline, CDR1 is KGHSH and CDR2 is LQKENI. The CDR3 DNA reads as TGTGCCAGCTCACCAAATTTCCGGCAGGGTGGAAACACCATATATTTT. It is translated as CASSPNFRQGGNTIYF.

V is TRBV19 and J is TRBJ2-3; 11 bases match TRBD2. With 5 bases clipped from V and 9 bases from J, the junction kept 7 bases outside the gene matches. CDR3 length: 14 residues. CDR1 is LNHDA, CDR2 SQIVND, per germline (reference sequence). The CDR3 loop reads CASSWSLAGGTQYF. The CDR3 DNA is TGTGCCAGTAGTTGGTCCCTAGCGGGGGGAACGCAGTATTTT.

The gene calls are TRBV7-2 and TRBJ2-5; 12 nucleotides agree with TRBD2. The junction had 9 bases not matched to a gene; V was cut back by 5 bases and J by 5 bases. This CDR3 comprises 16 residues. CDR1 and CDR2 from the germline V gene are SGHTA and FQGNSA. This CDR3 is CASSKTSGSGRETQYF. The DNA of the CDR3 is TGTGCCAGCAGCAAGACTAGCGGGAGCGGGCGGGAGACCCAGTACTTC. Full variable domain (missing parts from reference TRBV7-2 and TRBJ2-5): GAGVSQSPSNKVTEKGKDVELRCDPISGHTALYWYRQSLGQGLEFLIYFQGNSAPDKSGLPSDRFSAERTGGSVSTLTIQRTQQEDSAVYLCASSKTSGSGRETQYFGPGTRLLVL.

The chain recombines TRBV7-9 with TRBJ2-7, with TRBD1 identical over 9 bases. The CDR3 is 13 residues long. The J segment lost 6 bases and the V segment lost 6 bases, leaving 6 bases of the junction unmatched. Germline-derived CDR1 and CDR2 are SEHNR and FQNEAQ (reference sequence). The CDR3 reads CASRGTGLGEQYF. The CDR3 bases are TGTGCCAGCAGGGGGACAGGGTTGGGCGAGCAGTACTTC.

This clone was observed once. This rearrangement joins TRBV9 to TRBJ1-3; tentatively, D is TRBD1 (6 bases). Deletions cut 3 bases from V and 0 bases from J, with 13 bases between. CDR1 is SGDLS and CDR2 is YYNGEE in the germline V gene. The CDR3 is 16 residues long. Here the CDR3 reads CASSAQQGLSGNTIYF. DNA for the CDR3: TGTGCCAGCAGCGCCCAACAGGGTCTCTCTGGAAACACCATATATTTT.

The chain combines TRBV30 with TRBJ1-1, with 8 positions matching TRBD1. CDR3 length equals 11 residues. With 8 bases clipped from V and 7 bases from J, the junction kept 6 bases outside the gene matches. The germline V gene has CDR1 GTSNPN and CDR2 SVGIG (reference sequence). As DNA, the CDR3 is TGTGCCACACAGGGGGGTTGTGAAGCTTTCTTT. It yields the protein CATQGGCEAFF.

As regards this clone: The junction departs from the called germline gene at one end, perhaps through a read error. The V gene is TRBV25-1, the J gene TRBJ1-4; D gene unclear. CDR1 is MGHDK, CDR2 SYGVNS, per germline. CDR3 length: 12 residues. Here the CDR3 reads CASSGYSEKLLF. DNA for the CDR3: TGTGCCAGCAGTGGATATAGTGAAAAACTGCTTTTT.